The present entry profiles one TCR beta chain with its context. This clonotype was found a few times. What antigen it recognizes has not been identified. No qualities accompany the bases; no much larger clone lies one base away. CDR1 and CDR2 are read off the germline V gene (reference sequence) as MNHEY and SMNVEV. The CDR3 covers 17 residues, taking in both the cysteine and the phenylalanine. Of all the DNA, just the CDR3 is kept, 51 bases in frame from base 1. V is trimmed back by 5 bases and J by 7 bases, and the junction contains 11 bases that no gene match accounts for. Library preparation employed 5' RACE. TCRdb lists the instrument as Illumina HiSeq 2000. Template switching added a universal primer binding site, and the final cDNA carried a unique molecular identifier that allowed TCR cDNA molecules to be counted accurately. First-strand cDNA for TCR alpha and beta chains was synthesized from specific primers in the conserved constant-segment region. To control for contamination, each cDNA library was double barcoded with a SMART-Mk sample barcode plus Illumina barcodes. TruSeq adapter sequences, together with Illumina sample barcodes, were added in two successive PCR steps. The Illumina HiSeq platform was used with custom primers to sequence TCR alpha and beta cDNA libraries. From the authors' description of their analysis: Unique molecular identifiers were extracted from raw reads with MiGEC, and CDR3 positions were determined with MiXCR. For each individual, recombination models were inferred using an EM algorithm with the repgenHMM and IGoR tools. Shared clonotype analysis was performed with the tcR package in R, normalizing sharing by the product of cloneset sizes. To study raw recombination without the effects of thymic and clonal selection, out-of-frame nonproductive sequences were analyzed. TCRdb reworked the public reads: Q25 trimming with fastp, MiXCR clone assembly, productive beta chains retained. A single entry per CDR3 protein holds the most common genes and DNA from its merged rows. The V and J calls here are based on TCRdb, not the publication. A total of under 900,000 distinct CDR3 sequences appear in this sample, approximately 13% of them only once. Of the sample, 1.5% to 2% is held by the ten largest clones.

Every donor in the study was a healthy Caucasian. Three pairs of female monozygotic twins, all aged about 18 to 29 years, made up the twin cohort. Peripheral blood mononuclear cells were the source from which RNA for the TCR libraries was isolated. This sample was taken from a study of identical twins (dated by TCRdb to between 2015 and 2016). Some background on the complete study: The study deep-sequenced TCR alpha and beta repertoires from monozygotic twins, unrelated adults of various ages and cord blood to test whether fetal clonotypes persist. To rule out contamination, the twin experiments were replicated at different times with different library preparation protocols. What the study reported, not specific to this receptor: Zero-insertion analyses could be partly confounded by invariant T cells such as MAIT and iNKT, although diverse VJ usage argued against such confounding for most clonotypes. A weaker excess of twin sharing was found in beta out-of-frame sequences because the signal-to-noise ratio was lowered by fewer shared sequences. Conclusions relied on cross-sectional statistical analysis, since the same donors could not be followed over many years. Fewer insertions were carried by abundant cord blood beta clonotypes, a similar but weaker trend appeared in young adult naive repertoires, and no such trend appeared in memory repertoires. Out-of-frame TCR alpha sequences shared between twins showed an excess of low generation-probability sequences compared with coincidental sharing between unrelated individuals. In monozygotic twins, recombination models systematically underestimated out-of-frame TCR alpha sharing, but the models matched the sharing seen between unrelated individuals.

These data are also associated with another study on yellow fever vaccine responses in identical twins. The second source states: The authors reported that the T cell response to vaccination in identical twins appeared partly convergent and partly personalized. Focusing on identical twins, the study followed the T cell clones that responded to the vaccine, and did so with precision.

Sequencing used PBMCs. The source of this sequence is a woman younger than 35 in good health. The chain uses TRBV27 and TRBJ2-4; a stretch of 13 junction bases matches TRBD2. The DNA sequence is TGTGCCAGCAGTCCTATAGCAGGACTAGCGGGAGCTAACATTCAGTACTTC. Protein translation: CASSPIAGLAGANIQYF.